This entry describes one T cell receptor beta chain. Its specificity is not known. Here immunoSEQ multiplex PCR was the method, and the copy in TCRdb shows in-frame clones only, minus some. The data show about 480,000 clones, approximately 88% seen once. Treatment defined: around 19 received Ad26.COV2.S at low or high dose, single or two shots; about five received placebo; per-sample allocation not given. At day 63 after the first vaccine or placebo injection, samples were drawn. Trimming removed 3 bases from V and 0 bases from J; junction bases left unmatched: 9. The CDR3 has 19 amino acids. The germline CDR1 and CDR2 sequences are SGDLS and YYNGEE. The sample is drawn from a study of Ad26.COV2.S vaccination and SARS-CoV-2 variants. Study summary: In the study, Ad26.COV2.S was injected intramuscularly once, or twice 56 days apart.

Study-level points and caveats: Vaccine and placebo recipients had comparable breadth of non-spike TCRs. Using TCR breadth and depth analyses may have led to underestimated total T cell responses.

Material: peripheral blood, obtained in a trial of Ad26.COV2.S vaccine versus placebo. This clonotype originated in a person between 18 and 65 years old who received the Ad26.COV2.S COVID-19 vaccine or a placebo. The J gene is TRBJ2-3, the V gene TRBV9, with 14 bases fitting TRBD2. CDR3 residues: CASSARLAGGISSTDTQYF. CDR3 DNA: TGTGCCAGCAGCGCGAGACTAGCGGGAGGGATATCTAGCACAGATACGCAGTATTTT.